The 31 T cell receptor beta chains below come from one sample, sequenced in a study of Ad26.COV2.S vaccination and SARS-CoV-2 variants. Libraries were prepared by immunoSEQ multiplex PCR; TCRdb keeps only in-frame clonotypes and omits some of them. This sample has hundreds of thousands of clones, with 90% found just once. Treatment reported: roughly 20 received Ad26.COV2.S at low or high dose, single or two shots; roughly 5 received placebo; per-sample allocation not given. Day 63 following the first vaccine or placebo injection was when the samples were taken. Source: peripheral blood, taken in a trial of Ad26.COV2.S vaccine versus placebo. The receptors originated from a person aged 18 to 59 who received the Ad26.COV2.S COVID-19 vaccine or a placebo.

This clone has just one count. The rearrangement links TRBV5-8 to TRBJ2-6, with D possibly matching TRBD1 (6 bases). The V end was cut by 7 bases, the J end by 1 base, with 18 bases between. The CDR3 loop spans 17 amino acids. The V gene's germline CDR1 is SGHTS and CDR2 YDEGEE. CDR3 coding DNA: TGTGCCAGCGAATCCGGGACATTTACTTCTGGGGCCAACGTCCTGACTTTC. Amino acid sequence: CASESGTFTSGANVLTF.

The chain has TRBV20-1 and TRBJ2-7; no clear D. The V and J ends lost 3 bases and 6 bases respectively, with 15 bases between them. This CDR3 comprises 13 residues. Germline assignment: CDR1 DFQATT and CDR2 SNEGSKA (reference sequence). CDR3 loop: CSASDPITSEQYF. The CDR3 DNA reads TGCAGTGCTAGTGACCCAATCACCTCCGAGCAGTACTTC.

In nucleotides, the CDR3 is TGCGCCAGCAGAAGTACAGAGGAAGCTTTCTTT. Translating gives CASRSTEEAFF. The chain joins TRBV4-1 to TRBJ1-1; D not resolved. The CDR3 is 11 residues long. Per germline, CDR1 MGHRA and CDR2 YSYEKL. The V gene lost 6 bases and the J gene lost 8 bases, with 10 bases spanning the gap.

The chain couples TRBV9 to TRBJ2-7, with D perhaps TRBD1 or TRBD2 (6 bases each). The CDR3 spans 15 residues. Germline lookup yields CDR1 SGDLS and CDR2 YYNGEE. Trimming left V 4 bases short and J 6 bases short, with 20 bases between. Written as DNA, the CDR3 is TGTGCCAGCAGCCCCCGGAGGAGGGGGTCGGTCGAGCAGTACTTC. Translating gives CASSPRRRGSVEQYF. Full variable domain (missing parts from reference TRBV9 and TRBJ2-7): DSGVTQTPKHLITATGQRVTLRCSPRSGDLSVYWYQQSLDQGLQFLIQYYNGEERAKGNILERFSAQQFPDLHSELNLSSLELGDSALYFCASSPRRRGSVEQYFGPGTRLTVT.

V is TRBV30 and J is TRBJ2-7, with D perhaps matching TRBD2 (6 bases). From germline, CDR1 is GTSNPN and CDR2 SVGIG (reference sequence). V lost 8 bases to trimming and J lost 3 bases, with 17 bases between them. CDR3 length: 13 residues. CDR3 sequence (DNA): TGTGCCCAGGCTTCCGGGACTTACTACGAGCAGTACTTC. Its protein is CAQASGTYYEQYF.

To note about this clone: At the DNA level, this CDR3 is encoded by other sequences in the same sample as well. The chain uses TRBV12-3 or TRBV12-4 and TRBJ2-1; possibly TRBD2 for D (5 bases). The CDR3 contains 11 residues. V was cut by 5 bases and J by 7 bases, with 6 bases left in between. The CDR3 loop is CASSPGNEQFF. DNA of the CDR3: TGTGCCAGCAGTCCGGGGAATGAGCAGTTCTTC.

V gene TRBV30 combines with J gene TRBJ2-7; D is undetermined. With 0 bases removed from V and 3 bases from J, the gap between germline ends came to 6 bases. Germline V gene sequence: CDR1 GTSNPN, CDR2 SVGIG (reference sequence). The CDR3 has 12 residues. CDR3 in DNA: TGTGCCTGGAGTGTTCAGGACTACGAGCAGTACTTC. It yields the protein CAWSVQDYEQYF.

The chain carries TRBV12-5 and TRBJ2-1, with 9 bases matching TRBD2. V gave up 9 bases and J gave up 6 bases; unmatched junction bases: 9. CDR3 length: 14 residues. CDR1 is LGHNT, CDR2 FRNRAP, per germline. CDR3 sequence (DNA): TGTGCTAGGGCTTGGGGCGGGAGGGTCAATGAGCAGTTCTTC. It specifies CARAWGGRVNEQFF.

The J gene is TRBJ1-6, the V gene TRBV6-6; D not resolved. Germline values: CDR1 MNHNY, CDR2 SVGAGI (reference sequence). V was pared by 3 bases and J by 4 bases, with 7 bases between. This CDR3 contains 14 residues. CDR3 protein: CASSYAEYNSPLHF. CDR3 DNA sequence: TGTGCCAGCAGTTATGCGGAGTATAATTCACCCCTCCACTTT.

This clone was observed once. CDR3 residues: CASSVAGGPGGELFF. CDR3 DNA: TGTGCCAGCAGTGTAGCGGGAGGGCCCGGCGGGGAGCTGTTTTTT. V and J are TRBV6-2 or TRBV6-3 and TRBJ2-2; TRBD2 matches at 11 bases. CDR3 length: 15 amino acids. The ends lost 5 bases at V and 7 bases at J; junction bases unmatched: 6. The germline V gene encodes CDR1 MNHEY and CDR2 SVGEGT.

The V call is TRBV5-4, the J call TRBJ1-1; D call uncertain. The germline V gene encodes CDR1 SGHNT and CDR2 YYREEE (reference sequence). CDR3 length: 17 residues. The V end lost 0 bases, the J end lost 2 bases, and 17 bases lay between the germline ends. CDR3 residues: CASSLAGGGGPNTEAFF. For the CDR3, the DNA is TGTGCCAGCAGCTTGGCAGGAGGCGGAGGGCCTAACACTGAAGCTTTCTTT.

The chain is built from TRBV7-8 and TRBJ2-1; maybe TRBD2 (6 bases). Per the germline V gene, CDR1 is SGHVS and CDR2 is FQNEAQ. V was trimmed by 1 base and J by 4 bases, leaving 23 bases between them. The CDR3 has 19 amino acids. The CDR3 DNA sequence: TGTGCCAGCAGCTTAGATGACCCCTGGGGGGTAGCGGCTTACAATGAGCAGTTCTTC. Its translation is CASSLDDPWGVAAYNEQFF.

The chain couples TRBV29-1 to TRBJ2-1, with D hard to call. Trimming removed 4 bases from V and 10 bases from J, with 8 bases in between. Germline CDR1 is SQVTM and CDR2 is ANQGSEA. CDR3 length equals 10 residues. The CDR3 is CSVAAEEQFF. The CDR3 DNA sequence: TGCAGCGTTGCGGCGGAAGAGCAGTTCTTC.

The chain links TRBV9 to TRBJ2-7; D gene uncertain. Germline assignment: CDR1 SGDLS and CDR2 YYNGEE. V gave up 0 bases and J gave up 1 base, with 5 bases separating them. The length of the CDR3 is 13 residues. CDR3 in amino acids: CASSVEASYEQYF. The CDR3 nucleotides are TGTGCCAGCAGCGTAGAGGCTTCCTACGAGCAGTACTTC. Variable domain in full (rest from reference TRBV9 and TRBJ2-7): DSGVTQTPKHLITATGQRVTLRCSPRSGDLSVYWYQQSLDQGLQFLIQYYNGEERAKGNILERFSAQQFPDLHSELNLSSLELGDSALYFCASSVEASYEQYFGPGTRLTVT.

The gene calls are TRBV11-2 and TRBJ2-1, with a weak D call TRBD2 (5 bases). V dropped 0 bases and J dropped 0 bases, with 6 bases sitting between them. Germline CDR1 is SGHAT and CDR2 is FQNNGV. The CDR3 is 15 amino acids. As DNA, the CDR3 is TGTGCCAGCAGCTTAGAGGCGGGCTCCTACAATGAGCAGTTCTTC. The encoded protein is CASSLEAGSYNEQFF.

The rearrangement links TRBV6-2 or TRBV6-3 to TRBJ2-1; weak D call: TRBD2 (5 bases). CDR1 MNHEY and CDR2 SVGEGT come from the germline V gene. Between the trimmed V and J ends, which lost 6 bases and 0 bases, there was a span of 15 bases. The CDR3 runs 16 residues. In DNA form, the CDR3 reads TGTGCCAGCAGCCCTACCCTAGCTCACTCCTACAATGAGCAGTTCTTC. Protein: CASSPTLAHSYNEQFF.

The rearrangement uses TRBV6-6 and TRBJ2-1; TRBD1 matches at 8 bases. The germline CDR1 and CDR2 sequences are MNHNY and SVGAGI (reference sequence). This CDR3 has 14 residues. The trim removed 2 bases at V and 7 bases at J, leaving 4 bases unmatched. The CDR3 region has the DNA TGTGCCAGCAGTTACAGGACAGGGTGGAATGAGCAGTTCTTC. This encodes CASSYRTGWNEQFF.

This chain uses TRBV27 with TRBJ1-1; D is perhaps TRBD1 (6 bases). V was cut by 0 bases and J by 5 bases, with 10 bases left in between. The CDR3 totals 14 residues. From germline, CDR1 is MNHEY and CDR2 SMNVEV (reference sequence). The chain's CDR3 is CASSLSPQGTEAFF. The CDR3 DNA follows: TGTGCCAGCAGTTTATCGCCCCAGGGGACTGAAGCTTTCTTT.

V is TRBV7-9 and J is TRBJ2-1; TRBD2 matches at 9 bases. The trim removed 4 bases at V and 3 bases at J, leaving 4 bases unmatched. The germline V gene encodes CDR1 SEHNR and CDR2 FQNEAQ (reference sequence). CDR3 length: 15 amino acids. CDR3: CASSSVTSGYNEQFF. The CDR3 nucleotides read TGTGCCAGCAGCTCAGTGACTAGCGGCTACAATGAGCAGTTCTTC.

V usage is TRBV18 and J usage is TRBJ2-2; 8 nucleotides align to TRBD1. The CDR3 runs 15 residues. The germline CDR1 and CDR2 sequences are KGHSH and LQKENI. Losses at the gene ends were 6 bases for V and 6 bases for J; bases not matched to a gene: 9. In DNA form, the CDR3 reads TGTGCCAGCTCCCCCGACAGGGGAAACTCCGGGGAGCTGTTTTTT. Protein sequence: CASSPDRGNSGELFF.

The CDR3 loop reads CASSSRDRVYGYTF. The DNA for the CDR3 is TGTGCCAGCAGTTCCCGGGACAGGGTATATGGCTACACCTTC. V gene TRBV28 combines with J gene TRBJ1-2; 9 bases fit TRBD1. With V trimmed by 4 bases and J by 5 bases, 5 bases remained unmatched. Per the germline V gene, CDR1 is MDHEN and CDR2 is SYDVKM. This CDR3 region has 14 residues.

This clone showed up just once. The chain uses TRBV28 and TRBJ2-7, with TRBD2 identical over 7 bases. From germline, CDR1 is MDHEN and CDR2 SYDVKM. This CDR3 comprises 15 residues. V was pared by 2 bases and J by 2 bases, with 6 bases of the junction left unmatched. The CDR3 spells CASSLAASGTYEQYF. CDR3 in DNA: TGTGCCAGCAGTTTAGCGGCTAGCGGAACCTACGAGCAGTACTTC.

Only one count was recorded for this clone. V is TRBV10-2 and J is TRBJ2-1; 13 nucleotides agree with TRBD2. The germline CDR1 and CDR2 sequences are WSHSY and SAAADI. V shed 2 bases, J shed 9 bases, and the junction held 4 bases outside the gene matches. The CDR3 has 15 residues. The CDR3 region is CASSETSGRASEQFF. The CDR3 DNA follows: TGCGCCAGCAGTGAGACTAGCGGGAGGGCCAGTGAGCAGTTCTTC.

The V and J genes are TRBV4-1 and TRBJ1-3; D possibly corresponds to TRBD1 (5 bases). This CDR3 region has 17 residues. Between the trimmed V and J ends, which lost 1 base and 2 bases, there was a span of 15 bases. CDR1 is MGHRA and CDR2 is YSYEKL in the germline V gene. The CDR3 region has the DNA TGCGCCAGCAGCCAAGCGGGGGGGAAAAACCCTGGAAACACCATATATTTT. Translation gives CASSQAGGKNPGNTIYF.

The chain combines TRBV19 with TRBJ1-1; D is perhaps TRBD1 (5 bases). V lost 4 bases and J lost 0, with 24 bases in between. The CDR3 is 19 amino acids. Germline loops: CDR1 LNHDA, CDR2 SQIVND (reference sequence). The CDR3 region is CASSTSTARGFTMNTEAFF. The DNA of the CDR3 is TGTGCCAGTAGTACTTCAACCGCTCGGGGGTTTACGATGAACACTGAAGCTTTCTTT.

The chain combines TRBV18 with TRBJ1-3, with D possibly matching TRBD1 (6 bases). The CDR3 consists of 18 residues. Germline CDR1 and CDR2: KGHSH and LQKENI. V shed 0 bases and J shed 0 bases, with 15 bases lying between them. The CDR3 nucleotides are TGTGCCAGCTCACCACCGAACGGGGGGCTTGGCTCTGGAAACACCATATATTTT. This sequence encodes CASSPPNGGLGSGNTIYF.

The chain links TRBV27 to TRBJ2-3; 11 bases are a match to TRBD2. Germline V gene lookup returns CDR1 MNHEY and CDR2 SMNVEV (reference sequence). This CDR3 has 16 amino acids. Losses at the gene ends were 4 bases for V and 0 bases for J; bases not matched to a gene: 3. In DNA form, the CDR3 reads TGTGCCAGCAGTTCCCGGACTAGCGGGAGCACAGATACGCAGTATTTT. Its protein product is CASSSRTSGSTDTQYF.

This chain links TRBV19 with TRBJ2-5; 8 positions agree with TRBD2. This CDR3 is built from 19 residues. Trimming took 4 bases from V and 4 from J; bases not matched to a gene: 20. Per germline, CDR1 LNHDA and CDR2 SQIVND (reference sequence). CDR3 protein: CASSNDWNEPSGRRETQYF. The CDR3 bases are TGTGCCAGTAGTAACGATTGGAACGAACCAAGCGGGAGACGAGAGACCCAGTACTTC.

This clone was observed a single time. The genes are TRBV6-5 and TRBJ2-1; 10 bases map to TRBD2. The germline V gene has CDR1 MNHEY and CDR2 SVGAGI. The CDR3 has 13 residues. V shed 5 bases and J 13 bases; nucleotides not matched to a gene: 8. CDR3 bases: TGTGCCAGCAGTCCTAGCGGGAGACGAGCACAGTTCTTC. Translated: CASSPSGRRAQFF.

The gene calls are TRBV6-2 or TRBV6-3 and TRBJ1-2; a possible D gene is TRBD1 (6 bases). The CDR3 runs 16 residues. With 4 bases removed from V and 0 bases from J, the gap between germline ends came to 15 bases. CDR1 and CDR2 (germline): MNHEY, SVGEGT. This CDR3 is CASSSRTETANYGYTF. The CDR3 bases are TGTGCCAGCAGTTCCAGGACAGAGACGGCTAACTATGGCTACACCTTC.

This chain links TRBV11-2 with TRBJ2-7; 8 bases are a match to TRBD2. Germline-derived CDR1 and CDR2 are SGHAT and FQNNGV. J lost 3 bases, V lost 5 bases, and 6 bases had no gene match. The CDR3 extends over 14 amino acids. CDR3 in amino acids: CASSGAGAFYEQYF. The CDR3 DNA reads as TGTGCCAGCAGCGGAGCGGGAGCCTTCTACGAGCAGTACTTC.